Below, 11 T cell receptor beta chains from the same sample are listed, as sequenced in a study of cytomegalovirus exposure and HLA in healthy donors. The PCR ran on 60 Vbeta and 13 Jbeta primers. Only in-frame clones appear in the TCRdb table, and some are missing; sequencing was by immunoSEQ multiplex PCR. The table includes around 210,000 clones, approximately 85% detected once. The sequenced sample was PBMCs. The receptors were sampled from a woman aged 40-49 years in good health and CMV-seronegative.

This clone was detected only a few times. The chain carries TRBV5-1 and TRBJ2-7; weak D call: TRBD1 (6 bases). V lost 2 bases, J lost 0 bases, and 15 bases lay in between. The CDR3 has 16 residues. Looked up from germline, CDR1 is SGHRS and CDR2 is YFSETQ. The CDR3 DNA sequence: TGCGCCAGCAGCTTTACTTTGGACAGATACTCCTACGAGCAGTACTTC. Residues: CASSFTLDRYSYEQYF.

The CDR3 bases are TGCGCCAGCAGCTTAGTACAGGAAACTTACGAGCAGTACTTC. Translated, it gives CASSLVQETYEQYF. J is TRBJ2-7 and V is TRBV5-1; the D gene is possibly TRBD1 (5 bases). This CDR3 has 14 amino acids. Per the germline V gene, CDR1 is SGHRS and CDR2 is YFSETQ. Trimming shortened V by 2 bases and J by 4 bases, and 13 bases separated the two germline ends.

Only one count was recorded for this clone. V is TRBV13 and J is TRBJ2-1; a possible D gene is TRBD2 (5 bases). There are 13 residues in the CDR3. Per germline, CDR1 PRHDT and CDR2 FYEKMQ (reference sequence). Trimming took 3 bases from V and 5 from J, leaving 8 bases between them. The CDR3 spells CASSFSANNEQFF. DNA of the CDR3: TGTGCCAGCAGCTTTAGCGCCAACAATGAGCAGTTCTTC.

The CDR3 bases are TGTGCCAGCAGTGAAGCGCGGGGCGGGAGTAGGGACGAGCAGTACTTC. The encoded protein is CASSEARGGSRDEQYF. This sequence joins TRBV6-1 and TRBJ2-7; 7 bases are a match to TRBD2. The CDR3 runs 16 residues. From germline, CDR1 is MNHNS and CDR2 SASEGT. V lost 0 bases and J lost 5; bases outside the gene matches: 10.

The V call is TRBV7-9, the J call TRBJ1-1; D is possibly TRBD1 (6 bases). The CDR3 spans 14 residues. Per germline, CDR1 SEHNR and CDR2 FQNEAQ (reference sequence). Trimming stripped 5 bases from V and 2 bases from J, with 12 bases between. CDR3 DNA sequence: TGTGCCAGCAGCCTAGGACAGCCTAACACTGAAGCTTTCTTT. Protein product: CASSLGQPNTEAFF. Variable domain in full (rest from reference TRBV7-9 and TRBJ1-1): DTGVSQNPRHKITKRGQNVTFRCDPISEHNRLYWYRQTLGQGPEFLTYFQNEAQLEKSRLLSDRFSAERPKGSFSTLEIQRTEQGDSAMYLCASSLGQPNTEAFFGQGTRLTVV.

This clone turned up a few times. The CDR3 DNA follows: TGCGCCAGCAGTTACCGCGGGTCTGTTTTCAATGAAAAACTGTTTTTT. This encodes CASSYRGSVFNEKLFF. V usage is TRBV5-1 and J usage is TRBJ1-4; D remains unclear. The CDR3 sequence is 16 residues long. Trimming stripped 5 bases from V and 5 bases from J, with 19 bases between. Germline V gene sequence: CDR1 SGHRS, CDR2 YFSETQ.

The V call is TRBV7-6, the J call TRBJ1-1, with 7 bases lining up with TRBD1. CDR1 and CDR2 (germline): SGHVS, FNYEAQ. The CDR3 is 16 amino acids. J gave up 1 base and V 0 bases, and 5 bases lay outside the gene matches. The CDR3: CASSLAVGQKNTEAFF. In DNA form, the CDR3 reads TGTGCCAGCAGCTTAGCGGTGGGACAGAAGAACACTGAAGCTTTCTTT.

Here the CDR3 reads CASRGTFMDIQYF. The CDR3 DNA reads TGTGCCAGCCGGGGGACGTTTATGGACATTCAGTACTTC. The gene calls are TRBV7-8 and TRBJ2-4; tentative D call: TRBD2 (6 bases). Germline V gene data show CDR1 as SGHVS and CDR2 as FQNEAQ. V was cut by 8 bases and J by 8 bases, with 16 bases left in between. The CDR3 contains 13 residues. The variable domain in full, completed from reference TRBV7-8 and TRBJ2-4, reads GAGVSQSPRYKVAKRGQDVALRCDPISGHVSLFWYQQALGQGPEFLTYFQNEAQLDKSGLPSDRFFAERPEGSVSTLKIQRTQQEDSAVYLCASRGTFMDIQYFGAGTRLSVL.

The CDR3 loop reads CASSFNYDNEQFF. DNA of the CDR3: TGTGCCAGCAGCTTTAACTACGACAATGAGCAGTTCTTC. The J gene is TRBJ2-1, the V gene TRBV7-9; D not resolved. CDR1 and CDR2 from the germline V gene are SEHNR and FQNEAQ (reference sequence). This CDR3 comprises 13 residues. The V and J ends lost 3 bases and 5 bases respectively, with 8 bases between them.

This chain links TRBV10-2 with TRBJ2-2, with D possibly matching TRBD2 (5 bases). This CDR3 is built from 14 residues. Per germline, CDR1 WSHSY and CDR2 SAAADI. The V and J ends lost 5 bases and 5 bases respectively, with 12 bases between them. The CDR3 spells CASSLDRGTGELFF. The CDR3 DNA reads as TGCGCCAGCAGTCTCGACCGGGGTACCGGGGAGCTGTTTTTT.

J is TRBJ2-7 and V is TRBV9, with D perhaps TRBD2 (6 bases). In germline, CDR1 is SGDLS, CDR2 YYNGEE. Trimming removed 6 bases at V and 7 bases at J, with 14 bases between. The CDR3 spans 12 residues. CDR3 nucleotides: TGTGCCAGCAACGTCCTGGGGGGTGAGCAGTACTTC. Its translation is CASNVLGGEQYF. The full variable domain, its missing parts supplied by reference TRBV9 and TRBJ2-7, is DSGVTQTPKHLITATGQRVTLRCSPRSGDLSVYWYQQSLDQGLQFLIQYYNGEERAKGNILERFSAQQFPDLHSELNLSSLELGDSALYFCASNVLGGEQYFGPGTRLTVT.